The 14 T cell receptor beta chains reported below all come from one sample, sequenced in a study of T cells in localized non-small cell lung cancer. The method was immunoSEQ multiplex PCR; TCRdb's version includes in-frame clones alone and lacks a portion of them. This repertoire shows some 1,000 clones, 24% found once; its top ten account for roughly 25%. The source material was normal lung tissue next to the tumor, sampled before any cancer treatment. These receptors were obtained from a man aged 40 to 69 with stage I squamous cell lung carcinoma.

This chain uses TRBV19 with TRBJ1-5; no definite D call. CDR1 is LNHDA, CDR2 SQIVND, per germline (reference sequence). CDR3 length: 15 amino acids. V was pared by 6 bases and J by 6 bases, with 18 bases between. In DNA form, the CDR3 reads TGTGCCAGTAGCCCTATGGGATCCCCTGGTCAGCCCCAGCATTTT. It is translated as CASSPMGSPGQPQHF.

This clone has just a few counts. In nucleotides, the CDR3 is TGTGCCAGCAGCTATACCATAGGTGGGGGACAGACCTATGGCTACACCTTC. Protein product: CASSYTIGGGQTYGYTF. The chain recombines TRBV11-3 with TRBJ1-2; 7 nucleotides align to TRBD1. This CDR3 has 17 amino acids. Germline V lookup: CDR1 SGHNT, CDR2 YENEEA. V lost 4 bases, J lost 4 bases, and 15 bases stayed unmatched.

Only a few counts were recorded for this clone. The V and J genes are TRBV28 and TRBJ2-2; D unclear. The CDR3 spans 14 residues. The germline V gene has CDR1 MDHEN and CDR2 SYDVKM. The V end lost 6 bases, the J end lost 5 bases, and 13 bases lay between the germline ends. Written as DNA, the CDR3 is TGTGCCAGCAGAACCGGGCCTCGGACCGGGGAGCTGTTTTTT. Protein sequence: CASRTGPRTGELFF.

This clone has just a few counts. As DNA, the CDR3 is TGCGCCAGCAGCCAAGACGGACTAGCGGGGAGCACCGGGGAGCTGTTTTTT. Its protein product is CASSQDGLAGSTGELFF. This rearrangement joins TRBV23-1 to TRBJ2-2; 12 bases are shared with TRBD2. Being an ORF, TRBV23-1 has a function that is uncertain. V lost 6 bases and J lost 4; bases outside the gene matches: 9. This CDR3 is built from 17 residues.

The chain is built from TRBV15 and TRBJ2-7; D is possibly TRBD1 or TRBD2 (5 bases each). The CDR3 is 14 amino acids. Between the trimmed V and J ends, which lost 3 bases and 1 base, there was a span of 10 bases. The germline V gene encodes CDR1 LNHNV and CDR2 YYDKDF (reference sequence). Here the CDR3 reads CATSSEGISYEQYF. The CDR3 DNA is TGTGCCACCAGCAGTGAGGGGATTTCCTACGAGCAGTACTTC.

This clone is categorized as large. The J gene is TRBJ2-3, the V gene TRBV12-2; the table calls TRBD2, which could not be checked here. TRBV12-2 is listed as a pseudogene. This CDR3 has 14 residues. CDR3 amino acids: CASSRLAGADTQYF. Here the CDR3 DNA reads TGTGCCAGTAGTAGACTAGCGGGTGCAGATACGCAGTATTTT.

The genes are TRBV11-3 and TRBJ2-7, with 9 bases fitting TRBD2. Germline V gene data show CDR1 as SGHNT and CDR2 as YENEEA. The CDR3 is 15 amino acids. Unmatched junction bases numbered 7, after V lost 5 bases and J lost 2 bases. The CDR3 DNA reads TGTGCCAGCAGCCCAGGACTAGCGAACCCCTACGAGCAGTACTTC. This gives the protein CASSPGLANPYEQYF.

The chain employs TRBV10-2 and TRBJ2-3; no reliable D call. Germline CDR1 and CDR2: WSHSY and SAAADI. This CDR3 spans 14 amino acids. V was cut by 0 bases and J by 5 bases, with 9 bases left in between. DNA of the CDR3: TGCGCCAGCAGTGAGTCTGACAAAATAGATACGCAGTATTTT. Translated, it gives CASSESDKIDTQYF.

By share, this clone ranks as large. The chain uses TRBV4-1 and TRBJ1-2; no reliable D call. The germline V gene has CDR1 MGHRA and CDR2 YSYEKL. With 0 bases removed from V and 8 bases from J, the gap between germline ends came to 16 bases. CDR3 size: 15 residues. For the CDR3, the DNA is TGCGCCAGCAGCCAAGAAAAGACTCCTCTATGGGGCTACACCTTC. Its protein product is CASSQEKTPLWGYTF.

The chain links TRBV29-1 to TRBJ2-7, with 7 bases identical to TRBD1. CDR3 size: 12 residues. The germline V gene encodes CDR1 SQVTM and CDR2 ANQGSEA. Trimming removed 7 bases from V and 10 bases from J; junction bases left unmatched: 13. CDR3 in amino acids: CSALEDRVEQYF. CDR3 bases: TGCAGCGCCCTCGAAGACAGGGTAGAACAGTACTTC.

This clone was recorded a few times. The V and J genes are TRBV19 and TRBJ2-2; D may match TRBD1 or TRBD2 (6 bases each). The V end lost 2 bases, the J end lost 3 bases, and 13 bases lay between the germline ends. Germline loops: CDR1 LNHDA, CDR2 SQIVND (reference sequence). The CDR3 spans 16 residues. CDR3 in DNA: TGTGCCAGTAGTATATCGTCCGGGGGCCACACCGGGGAGCTGTTTTTT. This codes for CASSISSGGHTGELFF.

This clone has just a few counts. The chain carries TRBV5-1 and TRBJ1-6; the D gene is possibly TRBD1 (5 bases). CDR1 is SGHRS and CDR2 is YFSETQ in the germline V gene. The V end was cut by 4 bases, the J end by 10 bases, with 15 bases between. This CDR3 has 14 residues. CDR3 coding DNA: TGCGCCAGCAGCCCGGGGGAGAGGAGCTCACCCCTCCACTTT. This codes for CASSPGERSSPLHF.

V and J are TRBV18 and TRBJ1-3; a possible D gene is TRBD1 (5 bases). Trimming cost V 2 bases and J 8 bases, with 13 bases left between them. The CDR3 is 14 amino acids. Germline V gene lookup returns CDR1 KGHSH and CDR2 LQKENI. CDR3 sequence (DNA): TGTGCCAGCTCACCAATACAGGCCCTGGACACCATATATTTT. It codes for CASSPIQALDTIYF.

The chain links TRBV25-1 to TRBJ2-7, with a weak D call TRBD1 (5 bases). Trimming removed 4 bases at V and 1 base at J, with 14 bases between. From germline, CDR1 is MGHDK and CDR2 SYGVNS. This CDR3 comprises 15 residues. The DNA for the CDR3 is TGTGCCAGCAGTGGCCCGCAGGGCCTTTCCTACGAGCAGTACTTC. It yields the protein CASSGPQGLSYEQYF.